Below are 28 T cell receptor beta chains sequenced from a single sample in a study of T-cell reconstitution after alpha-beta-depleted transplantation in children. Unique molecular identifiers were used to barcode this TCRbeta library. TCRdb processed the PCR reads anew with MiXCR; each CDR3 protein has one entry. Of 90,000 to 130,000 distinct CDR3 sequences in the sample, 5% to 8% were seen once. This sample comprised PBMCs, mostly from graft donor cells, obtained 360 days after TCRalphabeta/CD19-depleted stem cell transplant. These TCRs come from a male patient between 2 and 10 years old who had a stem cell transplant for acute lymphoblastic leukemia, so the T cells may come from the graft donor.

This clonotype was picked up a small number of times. The chain's CDR3 is CASSPPYRIAGISEQFF. In nucleotides, the CDR3 is TGTGCCAGCAGTCCCCCTTATAGGATAGCGGGAATTTCTGAGCAGTTCTTC. The chain employs TRBV6-2 or TRBV6-3 and TRBJ2-1, with 8 bases lining up with TRBD2. Trimming at V came to 5 bases and at J to 9 bases, leaving 18 bases not matched to a gene. CDR1 and CDR2 from the germline V gene are MNHEY and SVGEGT. The CDR3 runs to 17 residues.

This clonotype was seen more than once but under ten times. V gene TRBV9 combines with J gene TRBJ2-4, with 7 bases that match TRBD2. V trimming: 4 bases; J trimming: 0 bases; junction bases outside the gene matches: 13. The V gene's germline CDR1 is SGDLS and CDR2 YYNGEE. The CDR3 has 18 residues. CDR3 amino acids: CASSSGGRWGGAKNIQYF. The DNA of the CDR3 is TGTGCCAGCAGCTCAGGAGGACGGTGGGGGGGAGCCAAAAACATTCAGTACTTC.

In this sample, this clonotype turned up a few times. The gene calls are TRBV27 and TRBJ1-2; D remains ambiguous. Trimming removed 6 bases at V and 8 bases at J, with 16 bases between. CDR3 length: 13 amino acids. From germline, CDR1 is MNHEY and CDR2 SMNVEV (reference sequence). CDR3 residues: CASSPGLGPGYTF. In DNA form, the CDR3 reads TGTGCCAGCAGCCCCGGGCTCGGGCCCGGCTACACCTTC.

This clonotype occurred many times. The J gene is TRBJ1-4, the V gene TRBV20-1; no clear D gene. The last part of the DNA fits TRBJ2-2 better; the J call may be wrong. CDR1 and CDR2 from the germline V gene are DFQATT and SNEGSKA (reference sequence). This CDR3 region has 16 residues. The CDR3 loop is CSASVRKAGSRVELFF. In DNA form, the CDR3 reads TGCAGTGCTAGCGTTAGGAAGGCAGGTAGTCGGGTGGAGCTGTTTTTT.

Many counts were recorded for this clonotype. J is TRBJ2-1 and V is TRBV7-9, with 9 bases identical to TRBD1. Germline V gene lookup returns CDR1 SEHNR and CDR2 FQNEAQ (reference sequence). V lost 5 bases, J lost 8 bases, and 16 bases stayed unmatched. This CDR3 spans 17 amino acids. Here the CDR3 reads CASSPILPGQGWDEQFF. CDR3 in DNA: TGTGCCAGCAGCCCTATACTTCCGGGACAGGGTTGGGATGAGCAGTTCTTC.

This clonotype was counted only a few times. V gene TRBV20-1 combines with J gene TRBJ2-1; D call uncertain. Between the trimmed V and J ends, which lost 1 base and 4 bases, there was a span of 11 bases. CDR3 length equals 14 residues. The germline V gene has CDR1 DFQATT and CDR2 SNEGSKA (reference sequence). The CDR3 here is CSARGGVGYNEQFF. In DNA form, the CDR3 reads TGCAGTGCTAGAGGTGGGGTAGGATACAATGAGCAGTTCTTC.

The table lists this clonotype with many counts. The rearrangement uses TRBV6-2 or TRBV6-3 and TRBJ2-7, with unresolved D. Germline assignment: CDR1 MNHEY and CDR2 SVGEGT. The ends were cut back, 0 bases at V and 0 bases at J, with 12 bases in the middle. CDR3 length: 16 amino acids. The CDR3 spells CASSYSNQAYSYEQYF. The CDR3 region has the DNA TGTGCCAGCAGTTACTCGAATCAGGCCTACTCCTACGAGCAGTACTTC.

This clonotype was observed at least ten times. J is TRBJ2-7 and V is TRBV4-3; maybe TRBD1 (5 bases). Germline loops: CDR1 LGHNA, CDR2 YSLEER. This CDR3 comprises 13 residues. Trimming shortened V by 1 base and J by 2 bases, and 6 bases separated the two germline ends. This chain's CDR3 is CASSQVGAYEQYF. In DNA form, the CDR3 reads TGCGCCAGCAGCCAAGTAGGGGCCTACGAGCAGTACTTC.

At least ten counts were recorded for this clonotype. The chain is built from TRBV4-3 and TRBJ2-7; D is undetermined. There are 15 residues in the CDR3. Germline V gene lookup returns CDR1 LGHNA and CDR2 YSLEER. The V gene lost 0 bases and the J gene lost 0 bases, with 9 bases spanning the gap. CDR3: CASSQERPTSYEQYF. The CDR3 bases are TGCGCCAGCAGCCAAGAGCGACCGACCTCCTACGAGCAGTACTTC.

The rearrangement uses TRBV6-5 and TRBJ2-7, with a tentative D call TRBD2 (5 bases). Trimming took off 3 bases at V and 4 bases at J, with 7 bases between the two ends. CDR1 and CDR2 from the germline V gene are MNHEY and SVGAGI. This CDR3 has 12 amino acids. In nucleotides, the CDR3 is TGTGCCAGCAGTTATGGGGAGTACGAGCAGTACTTC. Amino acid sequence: CASSYGEYEQYF.

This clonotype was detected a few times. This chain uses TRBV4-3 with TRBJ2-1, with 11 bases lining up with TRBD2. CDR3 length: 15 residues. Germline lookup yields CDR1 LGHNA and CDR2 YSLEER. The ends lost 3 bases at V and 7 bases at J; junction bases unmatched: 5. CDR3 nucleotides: TGCGCCAGCAGCCAGCTAGCGGGGGGCCAGAATGAGCAGTTCTTC. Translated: CASSQLAGGQNEQFF.

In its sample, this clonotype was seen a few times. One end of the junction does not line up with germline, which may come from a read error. DNA of the CDR3: TGTGCCAGCAGCTTAGCGCTGACTAGCGGGGGGGCCGGGGAGCTGTTT. It specifies CASSLALTSGGAGELF. The chain couples TRBV7-2 to TRBJ2-2; 14 bases align to TRBD2. The CDR3 loop spans 16 amino acids. Germline V gene sequence: CDR1 SGHTA, CDR2 FQGNSA.

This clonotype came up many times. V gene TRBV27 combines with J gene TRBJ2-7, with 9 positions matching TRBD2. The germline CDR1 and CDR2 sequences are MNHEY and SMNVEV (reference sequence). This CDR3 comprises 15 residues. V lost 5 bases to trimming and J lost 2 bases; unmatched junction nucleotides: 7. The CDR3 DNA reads TGTGCCAGCAGTCCCAATAGCGGGGGACCCTACGAGCAGTACTTC. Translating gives CASSPNSGGPYEQYF.

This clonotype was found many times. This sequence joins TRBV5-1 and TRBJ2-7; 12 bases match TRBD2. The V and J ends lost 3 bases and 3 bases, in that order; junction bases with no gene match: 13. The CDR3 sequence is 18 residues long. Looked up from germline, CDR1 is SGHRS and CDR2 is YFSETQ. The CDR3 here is CASSSPGLAGTSFYEQYF. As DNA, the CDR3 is TGCGCCAGCAGCTCGCCGGGACTAGCGGGCACCTCCTTCTACGAGCAGTACTTC.

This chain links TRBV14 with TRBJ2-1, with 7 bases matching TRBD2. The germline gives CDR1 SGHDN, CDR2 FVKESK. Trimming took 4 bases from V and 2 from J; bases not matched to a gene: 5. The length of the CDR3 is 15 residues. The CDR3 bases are TGTGCCAGCAGCCTGACTAGCTCCCCCTACAATGAGCAGTTCTTC. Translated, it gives CASSLTSSPYNEQFF.

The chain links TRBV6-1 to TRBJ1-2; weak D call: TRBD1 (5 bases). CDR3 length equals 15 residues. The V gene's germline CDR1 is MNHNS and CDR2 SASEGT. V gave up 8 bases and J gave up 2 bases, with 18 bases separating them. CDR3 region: CASLARGGTNYGYTF. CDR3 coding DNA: TGTGCCAGCCTCGCCCGGGGGGGTACCAACTATGGCTACACCTTC.

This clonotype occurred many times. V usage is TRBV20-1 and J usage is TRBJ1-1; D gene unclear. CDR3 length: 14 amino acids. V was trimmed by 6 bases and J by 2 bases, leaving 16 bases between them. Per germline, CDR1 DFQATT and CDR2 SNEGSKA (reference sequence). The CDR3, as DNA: TGCAGTGCCGAGCTACTAGTAATAAACACTGAAGCTTTCTTT. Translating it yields CSAELLVINTEAFF.

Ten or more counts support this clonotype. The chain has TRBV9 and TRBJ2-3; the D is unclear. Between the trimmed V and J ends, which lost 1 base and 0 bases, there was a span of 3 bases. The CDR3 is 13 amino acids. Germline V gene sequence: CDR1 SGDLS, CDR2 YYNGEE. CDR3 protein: CASSVTSTDTQYF. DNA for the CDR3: TGTGCCAGCAGCGTAACTAGCACAGATACGCAGTATTTT.

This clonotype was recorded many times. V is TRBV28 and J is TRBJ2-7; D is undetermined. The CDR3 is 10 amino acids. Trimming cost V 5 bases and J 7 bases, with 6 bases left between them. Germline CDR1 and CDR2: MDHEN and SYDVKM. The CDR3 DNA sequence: TGTGCCAGCAGTAACTCGGAGCAGTACTTC. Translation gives CASSNSEQYF.

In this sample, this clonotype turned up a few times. CDR3 sequence: CSARDRATYGYTF. In nucleotides, the CDR3 is TGCAGTGCTAGAGATCGTGCGACCTATGGCTACACCTTC. The chain is built from TRBV20-1 and TRBJ1-2; no reliable D call. The CDR3 spans 13 residues. The V gene's germline CDR1 is DFQATT and CDR2 SNEGSKA (reference sequence). Between the trimmed V and J ends, which lost 0 bases and 4 bases, there was a span of 9 bases.

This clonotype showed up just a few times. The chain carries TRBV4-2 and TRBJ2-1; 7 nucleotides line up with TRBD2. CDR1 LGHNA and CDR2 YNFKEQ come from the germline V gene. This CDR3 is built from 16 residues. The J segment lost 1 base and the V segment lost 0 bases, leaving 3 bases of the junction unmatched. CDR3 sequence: CASSQEQRGSYNEQFF. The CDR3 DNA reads TGTGCCAGCAGCCAAGAGCAGCGGGGTTCCTACAATGAGCAGTTCTTC.

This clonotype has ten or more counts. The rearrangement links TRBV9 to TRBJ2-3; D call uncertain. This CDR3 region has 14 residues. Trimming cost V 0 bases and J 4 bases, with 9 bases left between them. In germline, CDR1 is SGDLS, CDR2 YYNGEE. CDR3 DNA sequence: TGTGCCAGCAGCGTAGCAGGCACCTCAGATACGCAGTATTTT. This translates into CASSVAGTSDTQYF.

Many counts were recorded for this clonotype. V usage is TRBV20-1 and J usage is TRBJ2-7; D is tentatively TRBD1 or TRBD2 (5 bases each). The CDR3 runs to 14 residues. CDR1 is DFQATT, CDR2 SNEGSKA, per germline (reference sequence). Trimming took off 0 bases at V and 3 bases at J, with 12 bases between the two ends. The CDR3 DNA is TGCAGTGCTAGAGAAAGAGGGGAAGGCTACGAGCAGTACTTC. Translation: CSARERGEGYEQYF.

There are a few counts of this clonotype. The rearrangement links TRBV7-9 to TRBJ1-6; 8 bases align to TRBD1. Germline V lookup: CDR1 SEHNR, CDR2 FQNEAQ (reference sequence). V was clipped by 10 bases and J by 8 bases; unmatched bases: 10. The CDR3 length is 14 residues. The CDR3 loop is CATTGGSSYSPLHF. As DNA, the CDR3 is TGTGCCACAACAGGGGGGTCCTCCTATTCACCCCTCCACTTT. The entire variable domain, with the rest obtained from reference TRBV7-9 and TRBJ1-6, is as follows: DTGVSQNPRHKITKRGQNVTFRCDPISEHNRLYWYRQTLGQGPEFLTYFQNEAQLEKSRLLSDRFSAERPKGSFSTLEIQRTEQGDSAMYLCATTGGSSYSPLHFGNGTRLTVT.

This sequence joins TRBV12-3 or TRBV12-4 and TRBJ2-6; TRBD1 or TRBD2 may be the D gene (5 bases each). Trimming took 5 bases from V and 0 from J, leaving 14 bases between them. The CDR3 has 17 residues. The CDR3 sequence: CASSPGAASSGANVLTF. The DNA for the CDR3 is TGTGCCAGCAGTCCCGGGGCAGCAAGCTCTGGGGCCAACGTCCTGACTTTC.

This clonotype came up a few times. The CDR3 sequence: CSVGPLAGGTDTQYF. The CDR3 region has the DNA TGCAGCGTTGGCCCCCTAGCGGGAGGGACAGATACGCAGTATTTT. The chain employs TRBV29-1 and TRBJ2-3, with 12 bases lining up with TRBD2. Germline-derived CDR1 and CDR2 are SQVTM and ANQGSEA. The CDR3 contains 15 residues. The V and J ends lost 4 bases and 3 bases, in that order; junction bases with no gene match: 5.

The chain's CDR3 is CASSLPAGGPYNEQFF. In DNA, the CDR3 is TGCGCCAGCAGCCTGCCAGCGGGGGGCCCCTACAATGAGCAGTTCTTC. The V call is TRBV4-1, the J call TRBJ2-1; 9 nucleotides agree with TRBD2. The germline CDR1 and CDR2 sequences are MGHRA and YSYEKL. The V and J ends lost 4 bases and 2 bases, in that order; junction bases with no gene match: 6. CDR3 size: 16 residues.

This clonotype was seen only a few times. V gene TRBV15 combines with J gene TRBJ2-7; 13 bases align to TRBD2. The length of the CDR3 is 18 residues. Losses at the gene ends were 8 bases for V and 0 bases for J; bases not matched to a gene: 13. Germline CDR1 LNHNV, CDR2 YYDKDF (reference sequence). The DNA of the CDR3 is TGTGCCACCCTTGAAGGACTAGCGGGAGCAAAGAGCTCCTACGAGCAGTACTTC. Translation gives CATLEGLAGAKSSYEQYF.